The present entry profiles one TCR beta chain with its context. The data are from a study of blood T cell repertoires in COVID-19. In the study overall: From the United States, Italy and Spain came samples of acute and convalescent COVID-19.

In the authors' methods: Amplification with reference gene primers provided the estimates of nucleated cell counts. Data came from immunoSEQ multiplex PCR; TCRdb stores just in-frame clones and leaves some out. That table supplies the V and J calls and clone size; D and trimming were determined from the DNA. The table lists about 100,000 clones, over 85% of them singletons. The clonotype originates from a man between 65 and 85 years old with acute or convalescent COVID-19. Sequenced input: peripheral blood.

CDR3 coding DNA: TGCGCCAGCAGCGTTGACAAGGTGGACACTGAAGCTTTCTTT. It specifies CASSVDKVDTEAFF. The chain recombines TRBV5-1 with TRBJ1-1; no firm D call. V was cut by 4 bases and J by 3 bases, with 13 bases left in between. In germline, CDR1 is SGHRS, CDR2 YFSETQ. The CDR3 extends over 14 amino acids.